The source of this T cell receptor beta chain is a study of Graves' ophthalmopathy and Graves' hyperthyroidism. Hyperthyroidism cases were recent diagnoses of under 2 months' duration in people aged 18 to 65. Exclusion applied to patients with other autoimmune diseases, uncontrolled infections, pregnancy or lactation. Diagnostic conclusions were grounded in clinical symptoms, serum thyroxine, TRAb, thyroid ultrasound and orbital computed tomography. Amplification targeted the TCR beta CDR3 regions, with RNA transcripts as the source material. Following a first-round RT-PCR that used HTBI primers, a second-round multiplex PCR was carried out. In TCRdb, the multiplex PCR reads were re-called with MiXCR into one record per CDR3 protein. The sample has 1 million to 1.3 million distinct CDR3 sequences, about two fifths seen once. The germline CDR1 and CDR2 sequences are SQVTM and ANQGSEA. The CDR3 length is 18 residues. The V end was cut by 4 bases, the J end by 4 bases, with 25 bases between.

The J gene is TRBJ1-4, the V gene TRBV29-1; D is undetermined. Sequenced material: peripheral blood or thyroid tissue (not recorded which). The TCR was taken from an adult man with Graves' hyperthyroidism. For the CDR3, the DNA is TGCAGCGTTGTGTCCCCCCGGTGGGGTGGCGGATATAATGAAAAACTGTTTTTT. Protein sequence: CSVVSPRWGGGYNEKLFF.